Sequencing of this T cell receptor (beta chain) was carried out in a study of OX40 agonist ivuxolimab in advanced cancers. Study-level background: Ivuxolimab, which targeted the costimulatory receptor OX40 (CD134), was an agonistic, fully human IgG2 monoclonal antibody. Of the approximately 54 dose-escalation patients, hepatocellular carcinoma was present in roughly 19, melanoma in around 15, renal cell carcinoma in 9 and head and neck cancer in 9. The purpose of peripheral TCRbeta sequencing was to test whether ivuxolimab changed TCR sequence diversity and led to clonal T-cell expansion. The dose-escalation cohort was roughly 83% male with a mean age of about 58 years, ranging from roughly 23 to 90. Intravenous ivuxolimab was administered to patients every 2 weeks at six dose levels: 0.01, 0.1, 0.3, 1.5, 3 and 10 mg/kg. Partial responses were achieved by three dose-escalation patients, of whom one had hepatocellular carcinoma and two had cutaneous melanoma. Patients were allowed to have had prior anti-PD-1, anti-PD-L1 or anti-CTLA-4 therapy, and approximately 41% of the dose-escalation patients had previously received checkpoint inhibitors. The paper reports the monotherapy dose-escalation portion (N of about 47 patients) of the phase I ivuxolimab trial. Overall study results and their limits: Low levels of normalized T-cell clonal expansion were also seen in some patients who did not respond. At doses from 0.1 to 3.0 mg/kg, clonal expansion was seen in both CD4+ and CD8+ blood T cells between baseline and week 6. In the 0.1-3.0 mg/kg groups, partial responders were among the patients with the lowest normalized peripheral clonal expansion, particularly in CD8+ T cells. On average, CD8+ T cells showed more expanded clones than CD4+ T cells after ivuxolimab. Which antigens the clonally expanded peripheral T cells were specific for was not determined.

Remarks on this clone: No cognate antigen has been identified for it. There are no base qualities to consult, and no much larger clone falls within one base.

V drops 0 bases and J drops 4 bases, leaving 4 bases in between. There are 12 amino acids in the CDR3, from cysteine to phenylalanine inclusive. The entry retains the CDR3 DNA only, 36 bases that are in frame from base 1. Sequences GTSNPN (CDR1) and SVGIG (CDR2) are obtained from the germline V gene (reference sequence). The trial excluded patients who had a history of autoimmune disease or who were on systemic immunosuppression. In every dose cohort, peripheral blood was drawn for TCR sequencing at baseline, cycle 4 day 1, and cycle 7 day 1. Samples were obtained from an open-label, multicenter, first-in-human phase I dose-escalation trial of ivuxolimab. Adults with locally advanced or metastatic melanoma, renal cell carcinoma, hepatocellular carcinoma or head and neck squamous cell carcinoma were enrolled in the trial. Before TCR sequencing, CD4+ T cells and CD8+ T cells were sorted from peripheral blood as separate populations.

For sequencing of the TCRbeta CDR3 region, genomic DNA was extracted from the sorted cells. TCRbeta CDR3 regions were sequenced using the immunoSEQ Assay. The table comes from immuneACCESS by way of TCRdb, which keeps in-frame sequences with V and J called. Part of the clones is missing from these tables; in studies checked, under half for an unresolved V gene and the rest for unknown reasons. Present in this sample are approximately 70,000 clones, approximately 90% of which were seen just once. The ten largest clones represent under 0.8% of the sample. This TCR came from an adult with an advanced solid tumor such as melanoma, head and neck, liver or kidney cancer. The sample in question was CD4+ or CD8+ T cells sorted from blood, obtained in a trial of the OX40 agonist ivuxolimab. This chain is built from TRBV30 and TRBJ1-3, with the D gene call left open. The CDR3 region reads CAWSVWGNTIYF. The base sequence is TGTGCCTGGAGTGTATGGGGAAACACCATATATTTT. Reference TRBV30 and TRBJ1-3 genes cover what lies past the CDR3, so the full variable domain is SQTIHQWPATLVQPVGSPLSLECTVEGTSNPNLYWYRQAAGRGLQLLFYSVGIGQISSEVPQNLSASRPQDRQFILSSKKLLLSDSGFYLCAWSVWGNTIYFGEGSWLTVV.